The present T cell receptor beta chain was sequenced within a study of Graves' ophthalmopathy and Graves' hyperthyroidism. Study results and limitations: Blood repertoires reportedly contained most expanded thyroid clonotypes above 0.001 frequency. A classifier, a 13-signature model, separated ophthalmopathy from stable hyperthyroidism with approximately 88% sensitivity and approximately 80% specificity.

Researchers took RNA transcripts and amplified TCR beta CDR3 regions from them. The workflow started with a first-round RT-PCR run with HTBI primers and then moved on to a second-round multiplex PCR. TCRdb fed the multiplex PCR reads into MiXCR, producing one record per CDR3 protein. The sample yields some 400,000 distinct CDR3 sequences, about a sixth seen once. Of note for this clonotype: The antigen remains unidentified.

The ends were cut back, 3 bases at V and 1 base at J, with 15 bases in the middle. CDR1 is DFQATT, CDR2 SNEGSKA, per germline (reference sequence). CDR3 size: 15 residues. Other autoimmune diseases, uncontrolled infections, pregnancy or lactation excluded patients from enrollment. The authors used Ficoll-Paque density gradient centrifugation to separate PBMCs. The input was approximately 10 ml of fresh peripheral blood. The V call is TRBV20-1, the J call TRBJ1-1; D is possibly TRBD1 (6 bases). Sequencing used peripheral blood. The receptor was isolated from a woman in her late teens or twenties with Graves' ophthalmopathy. As DNA, the CDR3 is TGCAGTGCTAGTGATGTAGGACAGTCGAACACTGAAGCTTTCTTT. The encoded protein is CSASDVGQSNTEAFF.